This T cell receptor (beta chain) was documented in a study of T cell clonotyping in hematopoietic cell transplantation. Broader study findings: Cells were unsorted, so CD4 and CD8 contributions were not separated. Few recipient clonotypes overlapped donors; over 95% were de novo at given depth. Graft donor and pretransplant recipient Inverse Simpson Index values predicted broader posttransplant TCR diversity. Pathologically expanded recipient clonotypes increased progressively from day 30 to day 180 as diversity fell.

This clone was counted only a few times. Antigen unknown. Clones were sequenced by immunoSEQ multiplex PCR, and TCRdb holds only the in-frame ones, with some missing. This sample yields about 70,000 clones, of which over 90% are seen a single time; 1.6% belongs to the top ten. The germline CDR1 and CDR2 sequences are SGHDN and FVKESK. V lost 1 base and J lost 1, with 10 bases in between. CDR3 length: 15 residues. Specimen: peripheral blood mononuclear cells. The sequence came from a man aged 50-59 years in good health. Some clones in this sample may be carry-over from other donors' samples. This sequence joins TRBV14 and TRBJ1-1, with unresolved D. The DNA of the CDR3 is TGTGCCAGCAGCCAAGCCGCAGGCGGGAACACTGAAGCTTTCTTT. Translated, it gives CASSQAAGGNTEAFF.